The clone carrying this T cell receptor beta chain occurred a few times. Its antigen remains unknown. This record comes from a study of T cells in localized non-small cell lung cancer. General study results and limits: A median of around 60 clones ranked among the top 100 in tumor appeared in adjacent lung. Heterogeneity cannot be ruled out, as sequencing used one tumor region only.

Produced via immunoSEQ multiplex PCR; TCRdb's table is partial and in-frame only. Among roughly 1,100 clones listed, approximately 25% were seen once. CDR3 length: 17 amino acids. The germline gives CDR1 SGHNT, CDR2 YENEEA. V was trimmed by 5 bases and J by 0 bases, leaving 17 bases between them. This sequence was found in a male donor aged 60 or over with stage I lung adenocarcinoma. V gene TRBV11-3 combines with J gene TRBJ1-3, with unresolved D. Sequencing was performed on normal lung tissue next to the tumor, taken before any cancer treatment. The CDR3, as DNA: TGTGCCAGCAGCCCTACGATTTGGGCGAGCTCTGGAAACACCATATATTTT. Translation: CASSPTIWASSGNTIYF.